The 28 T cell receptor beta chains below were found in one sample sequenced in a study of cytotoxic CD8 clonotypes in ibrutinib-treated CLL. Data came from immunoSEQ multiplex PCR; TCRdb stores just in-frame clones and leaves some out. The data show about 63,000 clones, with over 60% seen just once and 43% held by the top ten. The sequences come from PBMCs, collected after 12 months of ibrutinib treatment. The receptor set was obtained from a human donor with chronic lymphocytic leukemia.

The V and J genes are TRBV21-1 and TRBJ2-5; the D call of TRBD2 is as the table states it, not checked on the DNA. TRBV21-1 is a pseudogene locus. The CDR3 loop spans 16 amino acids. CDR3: CASSNTGTSGRETQYF. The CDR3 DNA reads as TGTGCCAGCAGCAACACCGGGACTAGCGGCCGGGAGACCCAGTACTTC.

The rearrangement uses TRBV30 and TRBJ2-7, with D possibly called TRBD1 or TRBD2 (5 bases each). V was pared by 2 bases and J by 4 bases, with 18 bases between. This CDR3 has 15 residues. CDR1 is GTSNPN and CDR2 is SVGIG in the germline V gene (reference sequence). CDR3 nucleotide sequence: TGTGCCTGGAGTCCACCGGGACCAAGTCCTTACGAGCAGTACTTC. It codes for CAWSPPGPSPYEQYF.

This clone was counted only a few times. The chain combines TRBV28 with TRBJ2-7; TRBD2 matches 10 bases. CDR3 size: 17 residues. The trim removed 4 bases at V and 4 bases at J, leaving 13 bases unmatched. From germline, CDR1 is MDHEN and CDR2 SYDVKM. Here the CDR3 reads CASSYSLGASGSYEQYF. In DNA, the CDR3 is TGTGCCAGCAGTTATTCCCTTGGGGCTAGCGGGAGTTACGAGCAGTACTTC.

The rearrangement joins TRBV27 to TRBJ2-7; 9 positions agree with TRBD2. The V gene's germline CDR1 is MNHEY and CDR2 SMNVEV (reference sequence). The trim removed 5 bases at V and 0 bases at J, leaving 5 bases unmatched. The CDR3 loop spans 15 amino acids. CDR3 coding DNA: TGTGCCAGCAGTCAATATAGCGGGAGCTCCTACGAGCAGTACTTC. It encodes CASSQYSGSSYEQYF.

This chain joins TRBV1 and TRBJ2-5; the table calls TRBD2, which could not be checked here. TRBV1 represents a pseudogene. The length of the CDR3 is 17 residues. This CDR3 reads CTSSQATSGNPAETQYF. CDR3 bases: TGCACCAGCAGCCAAGCAACTAGCGGGAATCCTGCGGAGACCCAGTACTTC.

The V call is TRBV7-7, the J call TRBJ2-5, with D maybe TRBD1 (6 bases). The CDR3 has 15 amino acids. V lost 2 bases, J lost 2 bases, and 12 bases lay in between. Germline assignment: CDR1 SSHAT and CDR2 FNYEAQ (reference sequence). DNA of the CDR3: TGTGCCAGCAGCTTAAACAGGGCATCTCAAGAGACCCAGTACTTC. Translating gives CASSLNRASQETQYF.

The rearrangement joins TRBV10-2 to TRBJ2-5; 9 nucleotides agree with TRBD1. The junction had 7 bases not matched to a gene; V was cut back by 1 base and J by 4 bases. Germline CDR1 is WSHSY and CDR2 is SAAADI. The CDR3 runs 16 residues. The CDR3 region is CASSEWGQGRGETQYF. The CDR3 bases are TGCGCCAGCAGTGAGTGGGGACAGGGAAGGGGAGAGACCCAGTACTTC.

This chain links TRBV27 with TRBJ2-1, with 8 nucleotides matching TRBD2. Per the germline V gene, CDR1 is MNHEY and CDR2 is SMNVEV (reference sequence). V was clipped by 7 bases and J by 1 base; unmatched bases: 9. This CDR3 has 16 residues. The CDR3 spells CASIKSGSLSYNEQFF. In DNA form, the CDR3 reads TGTGCCAGCATCAAAAGCGGGAGCCTGTCCTACAATGAGCAGTTCTTC.

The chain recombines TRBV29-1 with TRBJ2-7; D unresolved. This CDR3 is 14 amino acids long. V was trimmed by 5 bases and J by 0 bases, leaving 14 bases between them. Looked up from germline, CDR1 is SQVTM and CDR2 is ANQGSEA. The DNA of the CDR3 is TGCAGCGTTCTAAGGACGAAAAGCTCCTACGAGCAGTACTTC. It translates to CSVLRTKSSYEQYF.

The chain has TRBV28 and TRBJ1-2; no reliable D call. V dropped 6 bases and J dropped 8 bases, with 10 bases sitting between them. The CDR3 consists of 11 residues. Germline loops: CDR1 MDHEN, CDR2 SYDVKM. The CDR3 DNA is TGTGCCAGCAGCCCTGCCCTAGGCTACACCTTC. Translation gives CASSPALGYTF.

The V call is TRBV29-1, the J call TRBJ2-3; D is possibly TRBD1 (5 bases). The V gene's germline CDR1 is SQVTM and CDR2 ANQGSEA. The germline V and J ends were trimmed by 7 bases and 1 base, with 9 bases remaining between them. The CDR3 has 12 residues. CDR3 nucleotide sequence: TGCAGCGGTGTGACAGGCACAGATACGCAGTATTTT. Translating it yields CSGVTGTDTQYF.

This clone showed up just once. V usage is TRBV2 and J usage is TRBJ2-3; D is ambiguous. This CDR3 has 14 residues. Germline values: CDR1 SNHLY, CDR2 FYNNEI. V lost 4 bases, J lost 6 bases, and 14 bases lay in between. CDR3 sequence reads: CASSVSRFSDTQYF. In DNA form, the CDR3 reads TGTGCCAGCAGTGTATCTAGATTCTCGGATACGCAGTATTTT.

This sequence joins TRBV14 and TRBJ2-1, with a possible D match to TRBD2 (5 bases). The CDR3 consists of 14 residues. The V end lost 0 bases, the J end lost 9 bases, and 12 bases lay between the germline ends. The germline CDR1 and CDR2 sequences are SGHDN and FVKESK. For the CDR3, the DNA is TGTGCCAGCAGCCAAGATCTCTTGGGAGTTGAGCAGTTCTTC. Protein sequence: CASSQDLLGVEQFF.

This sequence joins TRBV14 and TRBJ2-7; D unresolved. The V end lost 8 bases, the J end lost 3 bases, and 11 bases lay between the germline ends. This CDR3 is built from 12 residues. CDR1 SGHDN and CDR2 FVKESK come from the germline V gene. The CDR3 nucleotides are TGTGCCAGCGGGCAGGCTCGCTACGAGCAGTACTTC. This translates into CASGQARYEQYF.

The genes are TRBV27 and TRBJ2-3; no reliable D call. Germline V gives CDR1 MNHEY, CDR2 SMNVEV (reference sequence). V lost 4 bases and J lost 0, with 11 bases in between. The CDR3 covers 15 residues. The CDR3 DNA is TGTGCCAGCAGTTACAGCGATGTTAGCACAGATACGCAGTATTTT. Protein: CASSYSDVSTDTQYF.

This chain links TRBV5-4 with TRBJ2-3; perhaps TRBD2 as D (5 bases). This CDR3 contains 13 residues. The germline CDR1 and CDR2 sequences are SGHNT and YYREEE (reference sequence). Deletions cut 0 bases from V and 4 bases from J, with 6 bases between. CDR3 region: CASSLAGADTQYF. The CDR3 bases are TGTGCCAGCAGCTTGGCCGGGGCAGATACGCAGTATTTT.

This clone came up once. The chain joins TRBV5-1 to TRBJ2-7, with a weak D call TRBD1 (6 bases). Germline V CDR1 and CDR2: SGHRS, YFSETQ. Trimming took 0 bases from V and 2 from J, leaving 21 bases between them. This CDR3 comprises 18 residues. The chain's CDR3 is CASSLGARTADDPYEQYF. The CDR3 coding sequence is TGCGCCAGCAGCTTGGGTGCGAGGACAGCTGATGATCCCTACGAGCAGTACTTC.

The CDR3 DNA sequence: TGTGCCAGCAGCTTAGCGGGCTATCAGCCCCAGCATTTT. Translated: CASSLAGYQPQHF. This rearrangement joins TRBV7-6 to TRBJ1-5; the D is unclear. V was cut by 0 bases and J by 5 bases, with 5 bases left in between. In germline, CDR1 is SGHVS, CDR2 FNYEAQ. The CDR3 has 13 amino acids.

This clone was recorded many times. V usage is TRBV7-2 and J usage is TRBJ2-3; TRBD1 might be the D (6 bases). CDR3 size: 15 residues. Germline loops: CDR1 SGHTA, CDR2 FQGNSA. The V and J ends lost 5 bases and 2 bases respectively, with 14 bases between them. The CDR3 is CASSVRQAITDTQYF. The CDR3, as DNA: TGTGCCAGCAGCGTTAGACAGGCGATCACAGATACGCAGTATTTT.

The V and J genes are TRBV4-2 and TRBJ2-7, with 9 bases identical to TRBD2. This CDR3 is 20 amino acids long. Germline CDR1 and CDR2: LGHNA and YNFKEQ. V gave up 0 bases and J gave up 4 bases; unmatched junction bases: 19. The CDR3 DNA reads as TGTGCCAGCAGCCAAGATCGTATTCGGGTAGCGGGAGAACGTAAGTACGAGCAGTACTTC. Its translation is CASSQDRIRVAGERKYEQYF.

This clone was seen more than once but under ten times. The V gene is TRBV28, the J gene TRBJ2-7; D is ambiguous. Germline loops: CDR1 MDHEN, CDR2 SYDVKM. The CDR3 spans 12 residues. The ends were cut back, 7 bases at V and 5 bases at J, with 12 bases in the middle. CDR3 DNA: TGTGCCAGCACTGCCCGCTACGACGAGCAGTACTTC. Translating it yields CASTARYDEQYF. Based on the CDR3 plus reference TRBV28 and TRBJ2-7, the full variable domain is DVKVTQSSRYLVKRTGEKVFLECVQDMDHENMFWYRQDPGLGLRLIYFSYDVKMKEKGDIPEGYSVSREKKERFSLILESASTNQTSMYLCASTARYDEQYFGPGTRLTVT.

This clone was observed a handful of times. CDR3 sequence (DNA): TGTGCCAGCAGCGTCAGGACAGGGAACACTGAAGCTTTCTTT. Protein product: CASSVRTGNTEAFF. V gene TRBV13 combines with J gene TRBJ1-1, with 7 nucleotides matching TRBD1. The CDR3 has 14 amino acids. Germline assignment: CDR1 PRHDT and CDR2 FYEKMQ (reference sequence). Germline trimming cut 5 bases from V and 1 base from J; bases unmatched to any gene: 4.

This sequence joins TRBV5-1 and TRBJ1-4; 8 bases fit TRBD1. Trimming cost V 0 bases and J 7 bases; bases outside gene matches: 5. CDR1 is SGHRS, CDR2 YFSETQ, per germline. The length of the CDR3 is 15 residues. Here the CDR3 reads CASSLGGTGFEKLFF. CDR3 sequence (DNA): TGCGCCAGCAGCTTGGGAGGGACAGGCTTTGAAAAACTGTTTTTT. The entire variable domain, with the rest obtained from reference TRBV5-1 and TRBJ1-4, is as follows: KAGVTQTPRYLIKTRGQQVTLSCSPISGHRSVSWYQQTPGQGLQFLFEYFSETQRNKGNFPGRFSGRQFSNSRSEMNVSTLELGDSALYLCASSLGGTGFEKLFFGSGTQLSVL.

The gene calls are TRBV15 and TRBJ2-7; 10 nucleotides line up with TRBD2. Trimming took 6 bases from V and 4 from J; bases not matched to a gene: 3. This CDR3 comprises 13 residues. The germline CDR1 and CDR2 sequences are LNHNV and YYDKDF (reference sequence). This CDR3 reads CATRAGGPYEQYF. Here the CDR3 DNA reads TGTGCCACCAGAGCGGGAGGGCCATACGAGCAGTACTTC.

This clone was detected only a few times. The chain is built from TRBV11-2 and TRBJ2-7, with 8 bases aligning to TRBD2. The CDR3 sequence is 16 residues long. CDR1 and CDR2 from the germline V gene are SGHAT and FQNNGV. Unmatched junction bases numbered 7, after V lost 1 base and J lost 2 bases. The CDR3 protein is CASSLVWAGGTYEQYF. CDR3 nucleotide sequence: TGTGCCAGCAGCTTAGTTTGGGCGGGAGGCACCTACGAGCAGTACTTC.

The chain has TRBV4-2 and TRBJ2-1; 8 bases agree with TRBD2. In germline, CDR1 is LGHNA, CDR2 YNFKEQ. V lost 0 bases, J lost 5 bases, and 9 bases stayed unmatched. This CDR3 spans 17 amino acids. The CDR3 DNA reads TGTGCCAGCAGCCAAGATAAGGGACTAGAGTGGAACAATGAGCAGTTCTTC. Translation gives CASSQDKGLEWNNEQFF.

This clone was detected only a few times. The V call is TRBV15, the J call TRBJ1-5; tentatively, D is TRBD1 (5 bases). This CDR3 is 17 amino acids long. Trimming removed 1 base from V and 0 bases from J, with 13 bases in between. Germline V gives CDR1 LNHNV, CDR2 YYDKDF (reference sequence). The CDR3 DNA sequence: TGTGCCACCAGCAGAGTTTCCGGGGCAGCTAGCAATCAGCCCCAGCATTTT. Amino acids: CATSRVSGAASNQPQHF.

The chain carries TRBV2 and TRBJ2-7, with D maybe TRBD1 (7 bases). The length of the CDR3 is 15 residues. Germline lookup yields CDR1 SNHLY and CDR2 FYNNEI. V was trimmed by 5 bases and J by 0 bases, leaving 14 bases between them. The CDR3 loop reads CASSPRQGGSYEQYF. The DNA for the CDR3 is TGTGCCAGCAGTCCCCGACAGGGAGGCTCCTACGAGCAGTACTTC.